The clone carrying this T cell receptor beta chain was detected a few times. Its antigen is not identified. The germline V gene has CDR1 SGHRS and CDR2 YFSETQ. The CDR3 contains 12 residues. Trimming removed 3 bases at V and 5 bases at J, with 9 bases between. TCR alpha and TCR beta cDNA libraries carrying sample barcodes and UMIs came from 5'RACE with constant-segment primers. TCRdb ran MiXCR on the 5' RACE reads and lists one entry per CDR3 protein. The sample consists of approximately 480,000 distinct CDR3 sequences, about 20% of them appearing once. The sample originates from a study of T-cell memory formation after mild COVID-19. General study points: Contracting CD8+ clones were enriched in EMRA, CD4+ mainly in CM and EM. What remained unconfirmed was the SARS-CoV-2 specificity of second-wave clones peaking on day 37.

Sequencing was done on a sample of PBMCs or a T cell subset sorted from them (not recorded which). The chain uses TRBV5-1 and TRBJ2-7, with D possibly TRBD1 on 5 matching bases. The origin of this receptor is an adult woman who had mild COVID-19 (a few samples of this study predate the infection). Cell type and time point are not known. The CDR3 here is CASSSRADEQYF. CDR3 sequence (DNA): TGCGCCAGCAGCTCCAGGGCCGACGAGCAGTACTTC.